The next 23 T cell receptor beta chains were all read from a single sample in a study of cytomegalovirus exposure and HLA in healthy donors. Primers: 60 Vbeta forward and 13 Jbeta reverse. The table came from immunoSEQ multiplex PCR; TCRdb's copy has only in-frame clones and leaves some out. The sample carries some 170,000 clones, around four fifths recorded once. The material sequenced was PBMCs. The origin of the receptors is a woman between 45 and 60 years old in good health and CMV-seronegative.

CDR3 nucleotide sequence: TGTGCCAGCAGCTTTCAGAATTTCCACGAGCAGTACTTC. This gives the protein CASSFQNFHEQYF. The gene calls are TRBV5-6 and TRBJ2-7; D is unresolved. Germline V gene sequence: CDR1 SGHDT, CDR2 YYEEEE. The CDR3 is made up of 13 amino acids. With 2 bases removed from V and 5 bases from J, the gap between germline ends came to 11 bases.

The chain couples TRBV11-3 to TRBJ2-1, with D possibly being TRBD2 (6 bases). Deletions cut 2 bases from V and 1 base from J, with 9 bases between. Germline-derived CDR1 and CDR2 are SGHNT and YENEEA. The CDR3 spans 15 residues. CDR3: CASSLTGDSYNEQFF. CDR3 nucleotides: TGTGCCAGCAGCTTAACGGGGGATTCCTACAATGAGCAGTTCTTC. Using reference TRBV11-3 and TRBJ2-1 for the parts outside the CDR3, the full variable domain is EAGVVQSPRYKIIEKKQPVAFWCNPISGHNTLYWYLQNLGQGPELLIRYENEEAVDDSQLPKDRFSAERLKGVDSTLKIQPAELGDSAVYLCASSLTGDSYNEQFFGPGTRLTVL.

The V call is TRBV5-5, the J call TRBJ2-1, with unresolved D. The CDR3 is 15 amino acids. Deletions cut 4 bases from V and 0 bases from J, with 11 bases between. CDR1 and CDR2 from the germline V gene are SGHKS and YYEKEE (reference sequence). For the CDR3, the DNA is TGTGCCAGCAGCCGCGCCGACACCTCCTACAATGAGCAGTTCTTC. Translated, it gives CASSRADTSYNEQFF.

Note on this clone: The sample holds other DNA sequences that translate to the same CDR3. In nucleotides, the CDR3 is TGTGCCAGCAGTTTACGACAGGGTCTAGGCACTGAAGCTTTCTTT. Translating gives CASSLRQGLGTEAFF. V gene TRBV28 combines with J gene TRBJ1-1; 7 bases are shared with TRBD1. V dropped 2 bases and J dropped 4; count of bases not matched to a gene: 7. CDR1 is MDHEN, CDR2 SYDVKM, per germline. CDR3 length: 15 residues.

V is TRBV12-2 and J is TRBJ1-5. TRBV12-2 corresponds to a pseudogene. This CDR3 is 18 amino acids long. The CDR3 region is CASRLDSGCRGSNQPQHF. CDR3 nucleotides: TGTGCAAGTCGCTTAGATTCGGGTTGTCGTGGTAGCAATCAGCCCCAGCATTTT.

This clone was observed once. This rearrangement joins TRBV7-2 to TRBJ2-5, with 9 bases that match TRBD1. Losses at the gene ends were 1 base for V and 3 bases for J; bases not matched to a gene: 6. There are 16 residues in the CDR3. Germline V CDR1 and CDR2: SGHTA, FQGNSA. As DNA, the CDR3 is TGTGCCAGCAGCTTAGGAACAGGGGGCGGGGAAGAGACCCAGTACTTC. Translating gives CASSLGTGGGEETQYF.

This clone has just a few counts. This chain uses TRBV6-5 with TRBJ2-5; 9 bases align to TRBD1. The CDR3 is 14 amino acids. Germline CDR1 is MNHEY and CDR2 is SVGAGI. V dropped 5 bases and J dropped 5; count of bases not matched to a gene: 6. This CDR3 reads CASSGQGLGETQYF. CDR3 DNA sequence: TGTGCCAGCAGTGGACAGGGGTTGGGGGAGACCCAGTACTTC.

V is TRBV14 and J is TRBJ2-1, with TRBD2 as a possible D gene (5 bases). V gave up 3 bases and J gave up 4 bases, with 10 bases separating them. The V gene's germline CDR1 is SGHDN and CDR2 FVKESK. This CDR3 spans 14 amino acids. CDR3 nucleotide sequence: TGTGCCAGCAGCCAGATAAGCGGTTACAATGAGCAGTTCTTC. Amino acid sequence: CASSQISGYNEQFF.

The chain joins TRBV7-9 to TRBJ1-4, with D possibly being TRBD1 (6 bases). CDR3 size: 15 residues. The germline V and J ends were trimmed by 3 bases and 8 bases, with 16 bases remaining between them. The germline V gene has CDR1 SEHNR and CDR2 FQNEAQ (reference sequence). CDR3 nucleotides: TGTGCCAGCAGCTTCCAGACAGGACTAGGGGAAAAACTGTTTTTT. Protein product: CASSFQTGLGEKLFF.

The chain links TRBV5-1 to TRBJ2-2; D is possibly TRBD2 (5 bases). CDR1 and CDR2 from the germline V gene are SGHRS and YFSETQ. Trimming pared 4 bases from V and 3 bases from J, leaving 10 bases between. The CDR3 extends over 14 amino acids. The CDR3 nucleotides are TGCGCCAGCAGCCTCCAGCGGCACACCGGGGAGCTGTTTTTT. It specifies CASSLQRHTGELFF. Variable domain in full (rest from reference TRBV5-1 and TRBJ2-2): KAGVTQTPRYLIKTRGQQVTLSCSPISGHRSVSWYQQTPGQGLQFLFEYFSETQRNKGNFPGRFSGRQFSNSRSEMNVSTLELGDSALYLCASSLQRHTGELFFGEGSRLTVL.

This clone was seen more than once but under ten times. This chain links TRBV28 with TRBJ1-2; D uncertain. This CDR3 comprises 15 residues. With 1 base removed from V and 2 bases from J, the gap between germline ends came to 11 bases. The germline V gene encodes CDR1 MDHEN and CDR2 SYDVKM. Here the CDR3 DNA reads TGTGCCAGCAGTTTATCCCAGGAAAACAACTATGGCTACACCTTC. Translation: CASSLSQENNYGYTF.

The table lists this clone with a few counts. The chain has TRBV15 and TRBJ2-7, with TRBD1 as a possible D gene (6 bases). CDR3 length equals 16 residues. CDR1 and CDR2 (germline): LNHNV, YYDKDF (reference sequence). Trimming left V 0 bases short and J 0 bases short, with 12 bases between. DNA of the CDR3: TGTGCCACCAGCAGAGAGACAATGGACAGCTCCTACGAGCAGTACTTC. Translated: CATSRETMDSSYEQYF.

V is TRBV9 and J is TRBJ2-5; tentative D call: TRBD2 (6 bases). Germline V lookup: CDR1 SGDLS, CDR2 YYNGEE. The germline V and J ends were trimmed by 7 bases and 2 bases, with 6 bases remaining between them. The CDR3 covers 11 residues. The CDR3 sequence is CASGTQETQYF. CDR3 coding DNA: TGTGCCAGCGGGACTCAAGAGACCCAGTACTTC. The variable domain in full, with the rest retrieved from reference TRBV9 and TRBJ2-5, is DSGVTQTPKHLITATGQRVTLRCSPRSGDLSVYWYQQSLDQGLQFLIQYYNGEERAKGNILERFSAQQFPDLHSELNLSSLELGDSALYFCASGTQETQYFGPGTRLLVL.

This clone was seen once. This rearrangement joins TRBV7-9 to TRBJ2-3; D uncertain. Per germline, CDR1 SEHNR and CDR2 FQNEAQ (reference sequence). The CDR3 runs 15 residues. Trimming pared 1 base from V and 2 bases from J, leaving 10 bases between. CDR3 protein: CASSLGLSNTDTQYF. DNA of the CDR3: TGTGCCAGCAGCTTAGGTCTATCCAACACAGATACGCAGTATTTT.

V gene TRBV7-6 combines with J gene TRBJ1-1; 11 nucleotides align to TRBD1. CDR1 is SGHVS, CDR2 FNYEAQ, per germline. The CDR3 sequence is 18 residues long. V was clipped by 1 base and J by 6 bases; unmatched bases: 13. The CDR3 nucleotides read TGTGCCAGCAGCTTAGGAACGGACAGGGGGCGTAAGAGCCCTGAAGCTTTCTTT. Protein product: CASSLGTDRGRKSPEAFF.

The rearrangement links TRBV7-9 to TRBJ2-5; maybe TRBD2 (5 bases). Trimming took 5 bases from V and 0 from J, leaving 19 bases between them. Germline V gene sequence: CDR1 SEHNR, CDR2 FQNEAQ (reference sequence). The CDR3 is 17 residues long. The DNA of the CDR3 is TGTGCCAGCAGCCGAAATAATCGGGGAACGTACCAAGAGACCCAGTACTTC. Residues: CASSRNNRGTYQETQYF. The variable domain in full, with the rest retrieved from reference TRBV7-9 and TRBJ2-5, is DTGVSQNPRHKITKRGQNVTFRCDPISEHNRLYWYRQTLGQGPEFLTYFQNEAQLEKSRLLSDRFSAERPKGSFSTLEIQRTEQGDSAMYLCASSRNNRGTYQETQYFGPGTRLLVL.

The chain uses TRBV5-4 and TRBJ2-7; D call uncertain. The V gene lost 1 base and the J gene lost 4 bases, with 6 bases spanning the gap. CDR3 size: 12 residues. CDR1 is SGHNT, CDR2 YYREEE, per germline (reference sequence). CDR3 in amino acids: CASSLYTYEQYF. The CDR3 DNA is TGTGCCAGCAGCTTGTACACGTACGAGCAGTACTTC.

V is TRBV5-1 and J is TRBJ1-3; no definite D call. The CDR3 runs 18 residues. Germline CDR1 is SGHRS and CDR2 is YFSETQ. The germline V and J ends were trimmed by 2 bases and 4 bases, with 22 bases remaining between them. The CDR3 region is CASSFLGPTEGGGNTIYF. The DNA of the CDR3 is TGCGCCAGCAGCTTTCTCGGACCCACAGAGGGAGGAGGAAACACCATATATTTT.

The CDR3 DNA reads as TGCGCCAGCAGCTTGGTTCTAGCGGGAGCATGGGAGACCCAGTACTTC. Protein product: CASSLVLAGAWETQYF. The chain carries TRBV5-1 and TRBJ2-5, with 10 bases lining up with TRBD2. V was clipped by 0 bases and J by 5 bases; unmatched bases: 7. The germline V gene encodes CDR1 SGHRS and CDR2 YFSETQ. CDR3 length: 16 amino acids.

This chain joins TRBV30 and TRBJ1-1; 9 bases match TRBD1. The CDR3 is made up of 14 amino acids. The germline gives CDR1 GTSNPN, CDR2 SVGIG (reference sequence). With V trimmed by 4 bases and J by 3 bases, 6 bases remained unmatched. The CDR3 is CAWTWTGEYTEAFF. Here the CDR3 DNA reads TGTGCCTGGACTTGGACAGGGGAGTACACTGAAGCTTTCTTT.

A single count supports this clone. The chain combines TRBV7-9 with TRBJ2-3; D ambiguous. The CDR3 is 13 residues long. From germline, CDR1 is SEHNR and CDR2 FQNEAQ (reference sequence). Trimming took 7 bases from V and 2 from J, leaving 10 bases between them. CDR3 amino acids: CASTLNPTDTQYF. The CDR3 coding sequence is TGTGCCAGCACCCTAAACCCCACAGATACGCAGTATTTT.

The chain links TRBV4-3 to TRBJ2-7, with 7 bases fitting TRBD2. Germline values: CDR1 LGHNA, CDR2 YSLEER. The junction had 7 bases not matched to a gene; V was cut back by 1 base and J by 4 bases. This CDR3 is 15 amino acids long. Here the CDR3 DNA reads TGCGCCAGCAGCCAAGTCGGGGGAGGGAGATACGAGCAGTACTTC. Its protein is CASSQVGGGRYEQYF.

This clone appeared once. The chain uses TRBV18 and TRBJ2-5, with TRBD2 matching over 10 bases. CDR1 and CDR2 from the germline V gene are KGHSH and LQKENI. The CDR3 loop spans 16 amino acids. V was clipped by 6 bases and J by 5 bases; unmatched bases: 12. The CDR3 sequence: CASSYPTSGIMETQYF. The CDR3 DNA sequence: TGTGCCAGCTCGTACCCCACTAGCGGGATAATGGAGACCCAGTACTTC.